Ten or more counts support the clone carrying this TCR beta chain. CDR3 length: 14 amino acids. CDR1 LGHDT and CDR2 YNNKEL come from the germline V gene (reference sequence). The J segment lost 6 bases and the V segment lost 1 base, leaving 0 bases of the junction unmatched. The data were obtained in a study of neurological immune-mediated disorders. TCRdb re-called the 5' RACE reads with MiXCR, one entry per CDR3 protein. The sample shows roughly 67,000 distinct CDR3 sequences, approximately 4.1% of them seen only once. Sequenced sample: PBMCs. This rearrangement joins TRBV3-1 to TRBJ2-3, with 11 bases aligning to TRBD2. The receptor's source is a man aged 50-59 years with multiple sclerosis. The CDR3 spells CASSQGTSGDTQYF. CDR3 coding DNA: TGTGCCAGCAGCCAAGGGACTAGCGGGGATACGCAGTATTTT.